The 26 T cell receptor beta chains in this list originate from one sample, sequenced in a study of blood T cell repertoires in COVID-19. The protocol was immunoSEQ multiplex PCR, while the TCRdb copy is restricted to in-frame clones and leaves out a portion. Among approximately 140,000 clones listed, approximately 88% were seen once. The sequenced sample was peripheral blood. Every receptor here comes from a human donor in a cohort sampled during active COVID-19.

The chain couples TRBV9 to TRBJ2-3; 8 bases agree with TRBD2. Germline loops: CDR1 SGDLS, CDR2 YYNGEE. Trimming at V came to 0 bases and at J to 1 base, leaving 4 bases not matched to a gene. This CDR3 is 16 amino acids long. CDR3 nucleotides: TGTGCCAGCAGCGTAGGAAACGGGGGGGGCACAGATACGCAGTATTTT. It specifies CASSVGNGGGTDTQYF.

The J gene is TRBJ2-3, the V gene TRBV7-3, with a tentative D call TRBD2 (6 bases). There are 14 residues in the CDR3. In germline, CDR1 is SGHTA, CDR2 FQGTGA. Trimming shortened V by 4 bases and J by 6 bases, and 14 bases separated the two germline ends. The chain's CDR3 is CASSSSEMEDTQYF. CDR3 DNA: TGTGCCAGCAGCTCTAGCGAGATGGAGGATACGCAGTATTTT. Variable domain in full (rest from reference TRBV7-3 and TRBJ2-3): GAGVSQTPSNKVTEKGKYVELRCDPISGHTALYWYRQSLGQGPEFLIYFQGTGAADDSGLPNDRFFAVRPEGSVSTLKIQRTERGDSAVYLCASSSSEMEDTQYFGPGTRLTVL.

The chain is built from TRBV10-3 and TRBJ1-1; D unresolved. V shed 2 bases and J shed 2 bases, with 15 bases lying between them. The CDR3 spans 16 residues. Per the germline V gene, CDR1 is ENHRY and CDR2 is SYGVKD. The DNA of the CDR3 is TGTGCCATCAGTGAGGGAAGAGCCGAGACAAACACTGAAGCTTTCTTT. Translation gives CAISEGRAETNTEAFF.

This clone appeared once. The V and J genes are TRBV19 and TRBJ1-5; weak D call: TRBD1 (6 bases). The CDR3 length is 13 residues. Germline V gives CDR1 LNHDA, CDR2 SQIVND (reference sequence). V lost 9 bases and J lost 11, with 20 bases in between. DNA for the CDR3: TGTGCCAGCAGTGTGGGGGGGGCTGTGTCCCAGCATTTT. It translates to CASSVGGAVSQHF.

The chain couples TRBV2 to TRBJ2-5, with TRBD1 matching 9 bases. This CDR3 comprises 14 residues. Germline CDR1 is SNHLY and CDR2 is FYNNEI. The V gene end was trimmed by 4 bases and the J gene end by 12 bases; junction bases not matched to a gene: 12. CDR3 in DNA: TGTGCCAGCAGTGCTAGGGACAGGGAGGGAGGGGAGTACTTC. Translation: CASSARDREGGEYF.

The sample holds one count of this clone. The chain uses TRBV5-1 and TRBJ2-2; weak D call: TRBD1 (6 bases). The CDR3 covers 17 residues. The germline V gene encodes CDR1 SGHRS and CDR2 YFSETQ. Trimming left V 0 bases short and J 3 bases short, with 15 bases between. The CDR3 bases are TGCGCCAGCAGCTTGGTATTACGGGACACTTACACCGGGGAGCTGTTTTTT. This codes for CASSLVLRDTYTGELFF.

Written as DNA, the CDR3 is TGTGCCAGCAGCTTGAGGGGGCCGAGCACCGGGGAGCTGTTTTTT. The encoded protein is CASSLRGPSTGELFF. The J gene is TRBJ2-2, the V gene TRBV7-3; 7 positions match TRBD1. The CDR3 contains 15 residues. The germline gives CDR1 SGHTA, CDR2 FQGTGA. V dropped 3 bases and J dropped 4; count of bases not matched to a gene: 5.

For the CDR3, the DNA is TGTGCCAGCAGCTTAGAGCGGTGGGGCAATCAGCCCCAGCATTTT. This gives the protein CASSLERWGNQPQHF. The chain carries TRBV7-2 and TRBJ1-5, with D unclear. Germline V lookup: CDR1 SGHTA, CDR2 FQGNSA. The CDR3 contains 15 residues. V was trimmed by 1 base and J by 2 bases, leaving 9 bases between them.

The chain uses TRBV7-9 and TRBJ1-1; D perhaps matches TRBD1 (5 bases). Germline CDR1 SEHNR, CDR2 FQNEAQ (reference sequence). The CDR3 runs 14 residues. The V gene lost 2 bases and the J gene lost 2 bases, with 9 bases spanning the gap. The CDR3 loop is CASSLPWGNTEAFF. The CDR3, as DNA: TGTGCCAGCAGCTTACCCTGGGGCAACACTGAAGCTTTCTTT.

The chain couples TRBV30 to TRBJ1-2, with D perhaps TRBD1 (5 bases). V was trimmed by 0 bases and J by 2 bases, leaving 10 bases between them. Germline lookup yields CDR1 GTSNPN and CDR2 SVGIG (reference sequence). The CDR3 is made up of 14 amino acids. In DNA, the CDR3 is TGTGCCTGGAGTGTCCCAGGGCCAAACTATGGCTACACCTTC. Residues: CAWSVPGPNYGYTF.

V usage is TRBV2 and J usage is TRBJ1-2; 7 bases are a match to TRBD1. Germline V gives CDR1 SNHLY, CDR2 FYNNEI. Trimming cost V 8 bases and J 0 bases; bases outside gene matches: 12. The CDR3 extends over 16 amino acids. The CDR3 nucleotides read TGTGCCAGCTCGCCCCAGGGGGGAATCCCTAACTATGGCTACACCTTC. It is translated as CASSPQGGIPNYGYTF.

V usage is TRBV29-1 and J usage is TRBJ2-6, with D possibly TRBD1 on 6 matching bases. Germline values: CDR1 SQVTM, CDR2 ANQGSEA. This CDR3 has 16 residues. Trimming removed 3 bases at V and 0 bases at J, with 12 bases between. CDR3 region: CSVEDRTISGANVLTF. The CDR3 DNA reads as TGCAGCGTTGAGGACAGAACGATCTCTGGGGCCAACGTCCTGACTTTC.

The rearrangement uses TRBV30 and TRBJ2-1; weak D call: TRBD1 (6 bases). CDR3 length equals 13 residues. V was cut by 4 bases and J by 2 bases, with 9 bases left in between. Germline CDR1 and CDR2: GTSNPN and SVGIG (reference sequence). The CDR3 protein is CAWTRGTYNEQFF. The DNA for the CDR3 is TGTGCCTGGACCAGGGGTACCTACAATGAGCAGTTCTTC.

The chain carries TRBV24-1 and TRBJ1-1, with D possibly TRBD1 on 6 matching bases. V was pared by 6 bases and J by 7 bases, with 14 bases between. Germline assignment: CDR1 KGHDR and CDR2 SFDVKD. There are 13 residues in the CDR3. CDR3 coding DNA: TGTGCCACCAGTAATGGGGGCACAGGTGAAGCTTTCTTT. This codes for CATSNGGTGEAFF.

The chain employs TRBV19 and TRBJ1-3; D might be TRBD1 (6 bases). The ends were cut back, 3 bases at V and 11 bases at J, with 20 bases in the middle. Germline V lookup: CDR1 LNHDA, CDR2 SQIVND (reference sequence). CDR3 length equals 15 residues. The CDR3 DNA sequence: TGTGCCAGTAGTATTCCGGGACATGGTGCCAGAGCCATATATTTT. Translated, it gives CASSIPGHGARAIYF.

The rearrangement uses TRBV2 and TRBJ2-5; TRBD1 is a possible D gene (5 bases). CDR3 length: 14 residues. From germline, CDR1 is SNHLY and CDR2 FYNNEI. V lost 8 bases to trimming and J lost 1 base, with 14 bases between them. CDR3 in amino acids: CASRQRRFQETQYF. CDR3 coding DNA: TGTGCCAGCCGACAGAGAAGATTCCAAGAGACCCAGTACTTC.

In this sample, this clone turned up a few times. The rearrangement joins TRBV1 to TRBJ2-7; whether TRBD1, the table's D call, matches the DNA was not checked. TRBV1 represents a pseudogene. The CDR3 loop spans 14 amino acids. CDR3 bases: TGCACCAGCAGCCCCCGAGACAGGCCCTACGAGCAGTACTTC. It yields the protein CTSSPRDRPYEQYF.

The V gene is TRBV29-1, the J gene TRBJ1-4; no reliable D call. This CDR3 contains 13 residues. V was cut by 2 bases and J by 3 bases, with 7 bases left in between. Germline lookup yields CDR1 SQVTM and CDR2 ANQGSEA. CDR3 residues: CSVERLPNEKLFF. The CDR3 coding sequence is TGCAGCGTTGAAAGACTACCTAATGAAAAACTGTTTTTT.

The chain employs TRBV5-4 and TRBJ1-1; D is unresolved. CDR1 SGHNT and CDR2 YYREEE come from the germline V gene (reference sequence). Trimming left V 4 bases short and J 1 base short, with 11 bases between. The CDR3 runs to 14 residues. CDR3 DNA: TGTGCCAGCAGCCCCGGGGTTACGAACACTGAAGCTTTCTTT. Protein: CASSPGVTNTEAFF.

V and J are TRBV5-4 and TRBJ2-4, with 8 bases fitting TRBD2. V was clipped by 3 bases and J by 5 bases; unmatched bases: 4. The germline gives CDR1 SGHNT, CDR2 YYREEE (reference sequence). The CDR3 sequence is 14 residues long. In nucleotides, the CDR3 is TGTGCCAGCAGCTCTGGACTAGCTGAAAACATTCAGTACTTC. The encoded protein is CASSSGLAENIQYF.

The chain links TRBV12-3 or TRBV12-4 to TRBJ2-1; D may be TRBD2 (6 bases). With 5 bases removed from V and 10 bases from J, the gap between germline ends came to 12 bases. The CDR3 is 12 amino acids. The CDR3 sequence: CASSLMRGEQFF. The CDR3 coding sequence is TGTGCCAGCAGTCTCATGCGGGGCGAGCAGTTCTTC.

The V call is TRBV24-1, the J call TRBJ2-1; maybe TRBD1 (5 bases). This CDR3 is built from 12 residues. CDR1 and CDR2 from the germline V gene are KGHDR and SFDVKD. Trimming left V 3 bases short and J 10 bases short, with 9 bases between. In DNA form, the CDR3 reads TGTGCCACCAGTGATGACAGTCGCGAGCAGTTCTTC. Translating it yields CATSDDSREQFF.

This chain links TRBV21-1 with TRBJ2-2; the table assigns TRBD1, which was not confirmed against the DNA. TRBV21-1 is a pseudogene segment. The length of the CDR3 is 13 residues. Here the CDR3 reads CAPRKGAAGELFF. DNA of the CDR3: TGTGCCCCCCGAAAGGGGGCGGCTGGGGAGCTGTTTTTT.

The genes are TRBV4-2 and TRBJ2-7, with 7 positions matching TRBD1. V was clipped by 3 bases and J by 5 bases; unmatched bases: 7. CDR1 is LGHNA, CDR2 YNFKEQ, per germline. The CDR3 length is 14 residues. In DNA, the CDR3 is TGTGCCAGCAGCCAGGATTGGGACAGCCACGAGCAGTACTTC. Translated, it gives CASSQDWDSHEQYF.

This clone was counted at least ten times. The chain combines TRBV2 with TRBJ1-6; 7 bases agree with TRBD1. Germline CDR1 SNHLY, CDR2 FYNNEI. J was trimmed by 9 bases and V by 5 bases; bases with no gene match: 13. This CDR3 spans 16 amino acids. The CDR3 protein is CASSSLEEGAGSPLHF. For the CDR3, the DNA is TGTGCCAGCAGTTCCCTCGAAGAGGGGGCGGGTTCACCCCTCCACTTT. The full variable domain, completed using reference TRBV2 and TRBJ1-6, is EPEVTQTPSHQVTQMGQEVILRCVPISNHLYFYWYRQILGQKVEFLVSFYNNEISEKSEIFDDQFSVERPDGSNFTLKIRSTKLEDSAMYFCASSSLEEGAGSPLHFGNGTRLTVT.

V is TRBV5-5 and J is TRBJ1-1, with 8 bases matching TRBD1. The junction had 9 bases not matched to a gene; V was cut back by 4 bases and J by 1 base. Germline assignment: CDR1 SGHKS and CDR2 YYEKEE (reference sequence). The CDR3 spans 16 residues. The CDR3 sequence is CASSPGQGAGNTEAFF. The CDR3, as DNA: TGTGCCAGCAGCCCCGGTCAGGGGGCTGGGAACACTGAAGCTTTCTTT. The entire variable domain, with the rest obtained from reference TRBV5-5 and TRBJ1-1, is as follows: DAGVTQSPTHLIKTRGQQVTLRCSPISGHKSVSWYQQVLGQGPQFIFQYYEKEERGRGNFPDRFSARQFPNYSSELNVNALLLGDSALYLCASSPGQGAGNTEAFFGQGTRLTVV.